A single sample is the source of the 12 T cell receptor beta chains below, sequenced in a study of blood T cell repertoires in COVID-19. Sequencing used immunoSEQ multiplex PCR; TCRdb keeps in-frame clones, though not all of them. The sample lists some 220,000 clones, about 87% occurring once. The sample was PBMCs or T cells enriched from blood (not recorded which). These receptors came from a woman in her twenties or thirties who had recovered from COVID-19.

The chain employs TRBV19 and TRBJ2-1; 9 nucleotides align to TRBD1. Unmatched junction bases numbered 6, after V lost 6 bases and J lost 9 bases. Germline values: CDR1 LNHDA, CDR2 SQIVND (reference sequence). This CDR3 is 13 amino acids long. The CDR3 spells CASSRDRGGEQFF. In nucleotides, the CDR3 is TGTGCCAGTAGCCGAGACAGGGGGGGTGAGCAGTTCTTC.

The rearrangement joins TRBV14 to TRBJ1-2; the match to TRBD1 covers 8 bases. The CDR3 runs 17 residues. Germline CDR1 reads SGHDN; CDR2 reads FVKESK. J lost 8 bases, V lost 4 bases, and 18 bases had no gene match. CDR3 DNA: TGTGCCAGCAGCCGCCAACCCGGGACAGGAATACTGTCGGGCTACACCTTC. The encoded protein is CASSRQPGTGILSGYTF.

The gene calls are TRBV29-1 and TRBJ2-1, with a possible D match to TRBD1 (6 bases). The CDR3 extends over 12 amino acids. CDR1 and CDR2 (germline): SQVTM, ANQGSEA. V shed 3 bases and J shed 7 bases, with 10 bases lying between them. The CDR3 here is CSVDMGANEQFF. DNA for the CDR3: TGCAGCGTTGATATGGGGGCTAATGAGCAGTTCTTC.

The sample holds a few counts of this clone. The genes are TRBV7-3 and TRBJ1-2; TRBD1 agrees at 9 bases. Per germline, CDR1 SGHTA and CDR2 FQGTGA. This CDR3 has 15 amino acids. J lost 4 bases, V lost 4 bases, and 7 bases had no gene match. CDR3 bases: TGTGCCAGCAGCTCGGCGGACAGGGGAACCTATGGCTACACCTTC. Translation: CASSSADRGTYGYTF.

CDR3 coding DNA: TGTGCCAGCAGTTTAACGGGACTTTACTACACCTTC. This translates into CASSLTGLYYTF. The rearrangement links TRBV27 to TRBJ1-2, with D perhaps TRBD1 (5 bases). V lost 2 bases to trimming and J lost 10 bases, with 11 bases between them. The CDR3 covers 12 residues. Germline-derived CDR1 and CDR2 are MNHEY and SMNVEV (reference sequence).

This chain joins TRBV7-2 and TRBJ2-3; D gene uncertain. V was clipped by 5 bases and J by 1 base, with 13 bases between them. The CDR3 is made up of 15 amino acids. CDR1 and CDR2 from the germline V gene are SGHTA and FQGNSA. This CDR3 reads CASSRREARTDTQYF. In DNA form, the CDR3 reads TGTGCCAGCAGCCGTCGAGAAGCCCGCACAGATACGCAGTATTTT.

This clone has just a few counts. The CDR3 is CASSLMTGDADTQYF. In nucleotides, the CDR3 is TGTGCCAGCAGCTTAATGACGGGGGATGCAGATACGCAGTATTTT. The chain couples TRBV7-3 to TRBJ2-3, with TRBD2 as a possible D gene (6 bases). The V end was cut by 1 base, the J end by 4 bases, with 12 bases between. CDR3 length equals 15 residues. Germline CDR1 is SGHTA and CDR2 is FQGTGA.

The rearrangement uses TRBV7-3 and TRBJ1-2; 7 nucleotides align to TRBD1. J gave up 4 bases and V 5 bases, and 7 bases lay outside the gene matches. The V gene's germline CDR1 is SGHTA and CDR2 FQGTGA. This CDR3 region has 14 residues. CDR3 bases: TGTGCCAGCAGCAAGACAGGGAGCGGCTATGGCTACACCTTC. Translated, it gives CASSKTGSGYGYTF.

This sequence joins TRBV4-1 and TRBJ1-2; D might be TRBD1 (6 bases). This CDR3 region has 17 residues. Germline V gene sequence: CDR1 MGHRA, CDR2 YSYEKL. Between the trimmed V and J ends, which lost 0 bases and 0 bases, there was a span of 14 bases. The CDR3, as DNA: TGCGCCAGCAGCCAAGATGGGACAAGAGAAGCTAACTATGGCTACACCTTC. Translated: CASSQDGTREANYGYTF.

The chain couples TRBV11-2 to TRBJ1-1; D possibly corresponds to TRBD1 (5 bases). CDR3 length: 17 amino acids. V was pared by 0 bases and J by 5 bases, with 19 bases between. The germline V gene encodes CDR1 SGHAT and CDR2 FQNNGV. CDR3 bases: TGTGCCAGCAGCTTAGAACCGGCAGGTGGGGGGGATACTGAAGCTTTCTTT. Translating it yields CASSLEPAGGGDTEAFF.

This clone has a single count. The gene calls are TRBV5-4 and TRBJ1-6; maybe TRBD1 (5 bases). Germline-derived CDR1 and CDR2 are SGHNT and YYREEE (reference sequence). There are 14 residues in the CDR3. V was trimmed by 0 bases and J by 9 bases, leaving 10 bases between them. CDR3 sequence reads: CASSLDRPSSPLHF. CDR3 nucleotides: TGTGCCAGCAGCTTGGACAGGCCCAGTTCACCCCTCCACTTT.

V usage is TRBV7-8 and J usage is TRBJ1-6; TRBD1 agrees at 7 bases. CDR3 size: 13 residues. V gave up 7 bases and J gave up 15 bases; unmatched junction bases: 12. The germline gives CDR1 SGHVS, CDR2 FQNEAQ. For the CDR3, the DNA is TGTGCCAGCACCAGACAGGGCAGAGGTAACCTCCACTTT. It codes for CASTRQGRGNLHF.